The clone carrying this T cell receptor (beta chain) was observed many times. This record belongs to a study of T cells in Graves' hyperthyroidism and ophthalmopathy. The overall study: The initial diagnosis was the point when peripheral blood was collected, ahead of any treatment.

TCR beta CDR3 regions were amplified from RNA. The HTBI primer set served for first-round RT-PCR of the TCR CDR3. TCRdb independently ran MiXCR on the multiplex PCR reads; one entry per CDR3 protein. The sample has around 97,000 distinct CDR3 sequences; roughly 47% are singletons. V shed 4 bases, J shed 2 bases, and the junction held 8 bases outside the gene matches. The V gene's germline CDR1 is SGHRS and CDR2 YFSETQ. CDR3 size: 15 residues. PBMCs were collected from a roughly 10 ml volume of fresh peripheral blood. Material for sequencing was blood. The source of this sequence is a man in his forties with Graves' hyperthyroidism. The V and J genes are TRBV5-1 and TRBJ1-2; 7 bases are shared with TRBD1. CDR3 amino acids: CASSPTGIFNYGYTF. The CDR3 DNA sequence: TGCGCCAGCAGCCCGACAGGGATCTTCAACTATGGCTACACCTTC.